This T cell receptor beta chain was captured by sequencing in a study of OX40 agonist ivuxolimab in advanced cancers. Baseline was the first blood sampling point, followed by cycle 4 day 1 and cycle 7 day 1. The germline gives CDR1 SGHTA, CDR2 FQGNSA. V shed 2 bases, J shed 4 bases, and the junction held 8 bases outside the gene matches. The CDR3 runs to 16 residues. Measured with immunoSEQ multiplex PCR; TCRdb has only the in-frame clones, and not every one. The table records about 67,000 clones, more than 70% of them present only once. The starting material was CD4+ or CD8+ T cells sorted from blood, obtained in a trial of the OX40 agonist ivuxolimab. The receptor was isolated from an adult with an advanced solid tumor such as melanoma, head and neck, liver or kidney cancer. This sequence joins TRBV7-2 and TRBJ2-4; TRBD1 matches 7 bases. The CDR3 sequence: CASSLFAGTEKNIQYF. As DNA, the CDR3 is TGTGCCAGCAGCTTATTCGCCGGGACAGAGAAAAACATTCAGTACTTC.